This TCR beta chain was profiled in a study of cytomegalovirus exposure and HLA in healthy donors. The V gene end was trimmed by 2 bases and the J gene end by 4 bases; junction bases not matched to a gene: 8. CDR3 size: 16 residues. Germline lookup yields CDR1 SGHNT and CDR2 YYREEE (reference sequence). The primer mix had 60 Vbeta and 13 Jbeta primers. Measured with immunoSEQ multiplex PCR; TCRdb has only the in-frame clones, and not every one. The table records some 120,000 clones, about 81% of them present only once. The receptor comes from a woman aged 30 to 39 in good health and CMV-seronegative. The specimen sequenced was PBMCs. V is TRBV5-4 and J is TRBJ2-3; 9 bases agree with TRBD1. The CDR3 is CASSFAPGQGSDTQYF. In nucleotides, the CDR3 is TGTGCCAGCAGCTTCGCCCCGGGACAGGGTTCAGATACGCAGTATTTT. Together with reference TRBV5-4 and TRBJ2-3, the CDR3 gives the full variable domain: ETGVTQSPTHLIKTRGQQVTLRCSSQSGHNTVSWYQQALGQGPQFIFQYYREEENGRGNFPPRFSGLQFPNYSSELNVNALELDDSALYLCASSFAPGQGSDTQYFGPGTRLTVL.